This T cell receptor (beta chain) was profiled in a study of OX40 agonist ivuxolimab in advanced cancers. Study-level information: One patient with hepatocellular carcinoma and two with cutaneous melanoma, three in all, had partial responses. General study results and limits: CD8+ T cells averaged more expanded clones than CD4+. Among patients with partial responses at 0.1-3.0 mg/kg, clonal expansion was among the lowest.

Only in-frame clones appear in the TCRdb table, and some are missing; sequencing was by immunoSEQ multiplex PCR. The sample shows around 92,000 clones, approximately 94% of them seen only once. In its sample, this clone was seen once. Antigen: not known. The identical CDR3 is also encoded by other nucleotide sequences in the sample. The source was CD4+ or CD8+ T cells sorted from blood, collected in a trial of the OX40 agonist ivuxolimab. The sequence was collected from an adult with an advanced solid tumor such as melanoma, head and neck, liver or kidney cancer.

This CDR3 reads CASSPPTDTQYF. The CDR3 coding sequence is TGTGCCAGCAGCCCCCCTACAGATACGCAGTATTTT. The chain uses TRBV7-2 and TRBJ2-3; unclear D gene. The CDR3 runs to 12 residues. V dropped 5 bases and J dropped 3 bases, with 6 bases sitting between them. The germline CDR1 and CDR2 sequences are SGHTA and FQGNSA.